This T cell receptor (beta chain) is from a study of blood T cell repertoires in COVID-19. Study-wide context: Sites across the United States, Italy and Spain contributed samples from acute and convalescent COVID-19. PBMCs, B-cell-depleted T cells, or T cells were the source of the cDNA or gDNA that made up the material.

The germline V gene has CDR1 DFQATT and CDR2 SNEGSKA (reference sequence). This CDR3 has 14 residues. Trimming pared 3 bases from V and 0 bases from J, leaving 11 bases between. In the source study's methods: Reference gene primers were amplified, and this amplification served to estimate nucleated cell counts. Only in-frame clones appear in the TCRdb table, and some are missing; sequencing was by immunoSEQ multiplex PCR. The V and J calls and clone size are taken from that table; D and trimming were inferred from the DNA. The sample includes about 210,000 clones, approximately 84% of them seen just once.

The chain carries TRBV20-1 and TRBJ1-1, with D tentatively TRBD1 (6 bases). Source material: peripheral blood. The receptor comes from a woman aged 45-59 years with active or convalescent COVID-19. The CDR3 protein is CSASKTGLNTEAFF. The CDR3 coding sequence is TGCAGTGCTAGTAAGACAGGTTTGAACACTGAAGCTTTCTTT.